This T cell receptor beta chain was observed in a study of blood T cell repertoires in COVID-19. Turning to the study itself: COVID-19 samples from acute and convalescent phases originated in the United States, Italy and Spain.

Participants, about 18 to 90 years old, spanned approximately 26 US areas. Here immunoSEQ multiplex PCR was the method, and the copy in TCRdb shows in-frame clones only, minus some. The data contain hundreds of thousands of clones, around 90% of them seen just once; the ten biggest clones take up 0.85% to 0.95%. With V trimmed by 7 bases and J by 6 bases, 9 bases remained unmatched. This CDR3 has 13 residues. CDR1 and CDR2 from the germline V gene are SGHAT and FQNNGV. What was sequenced was PBMCs or T cells enriched from blood (not recorded which). The receptor comes from a man aged 45-60 years who had been exposed to COVID-19. V and J are TRBV11-2 and TRBJ2-7; 7 nucleotides align to TRBD2. CDR3 nucleotide sequence: TGTGCCAGCAAGGCTAGCGGTACAACCGAGCAGTACTTC. This translates into CASKASGTTEQYF.